The clone carrying this T cell receptor beta chain occurred many times. The antigen remains undetermined. Study-wide results and limits: Whole repertoires were not studied in the larger cohort, only one V-J beta rearrangement.

V was shortened by 4 bases and J by 1 base, with 8 bases between the two germline ends. CDR3 length: 13 residues. Germline-derived CDR1 and CDR2 are SGHRS and YFSETQ. Full-length variable regions came from constant-region reverse primers plus semi-nested Nested Universal Primer A PCR. TCRdb re-derived calls from the 5' RACE reads in MiXCR, one entry per CDR3 protein. In the table there are some 57,000 distinct CDR3 sequences, under 20% of which are singletons. Purified naive CD4+ T cells were depleted of CD25+ Tregs. J is TRBJ1-1 and V is TRBV5-1; D may be TRBD1 (5 bases). The clonotype originates from a female donor with breast cancer. The sample taken for sequencing was naive CD4+ T cells sorted from blood. Specified subset: naive CD4+ T cells, CD4+CD45RA+CD25-. CDR3 residues: CASSGGGNTEAFF. For the CDR3, the DNA is TGCGCCAGCAGCGGGGGAGGGAACACTGAAGCTTTCTTT.